This T cell receptor beta chain was captured in a study of beta chain features in type 1 diabetes. On this clone itself: Its antigen is undetermined.

Since all of the isolated RNA was reverse transcribed, expressed TCRB transcripts were what got sequenced. The study sequenced naive, central memory and regulatory T cell samples to an average of about 3.57 million reads. Assay: immunoSEQ multiplex PCR; the TCRdb copy retains only in-frame clones and omits some. Counted here are 200,000 to 250,000 clones, approximately 11% occurring once; the ten biggest clones make up roughly 1.3%. The study, taken as a whole, reports: Shorter TCRB CDR3s, moderately but significantly so, were found in Type 1 diabetes patients in all four CD4+ subsets.

The germline V and J ends were trimmed by 5 bases and 7 bases, with 12 bases remaining between them. CDR1 is MNHNY, CDR2 SVGAGI, per germline (reference sequence). This CDR3 comprises 12 residues. A single heparinised blood sample, averaging approximately 100 mL, was obtained per donor. Post-sort purity exceeded 95% for all sorted populations. This TCR derives from a young man in good health. The sample comprised central memory CD4+ T cells from blood. The V gene is TRBV6-6, the J gene TRBJ2-7; D might be TRBD2 (6 bases). The CDR3 coding sequence is TGTGCCAGCAGTCCCCACCGGGGGGAGCAGTACTTC. Translating it yields CASSPHRGEQYF.